What follows are 21 T cell receptor beta chains derived from one specimen sequenced in a study of control samples from healthy donors and cancer patients. Some clones are missing from TCRdb's copy, which holds only in-frame ones; the method was immunoSEQ multiplex PCR. The repertoire has 65,000 to 70,000 clones, more than 75% of them found once; the top ten carry about 3%. The sequencing sample was made of PBMCs. The receptor set was obtained from a woman between 50 and 59 years old with lung cancer.

To note about this clone: The sample contains more than one DNA sequence encoding this CDR3. The chain employs TRBV20-1 and TRBJ2-5; tentatively, D is TRBD1 or TRBD2 (5 bases each). The germline CDR1 and CDR2 sequences are DFQATT and SNEGSKA (reference sequence). This CDR3 is built from 11 residues. The V and J ends lost 5 bases and 4 bases respectively, with 8 bases between them. The CDR3 region has the DNA TGCAGTGCTTCCGGGACAGAGACCCAGTACTTC. This translates into CSASGTETQYF.

This clone has only a few counts. The chain recombines TRBV7-2 with TRBJ1-1; TRBD1 aligns across 7 bases. Germline lookup yields CDR1 SGHTA and CDR2 FQGNSA. V shed 2 bases and J 1 base; nucleotides not matched to a gene: 7. The CDR3 is made up of 16 amino acids. CDR3: CASSLRPGGTNTEAFF. The CDR3 nucleotides read TGTGCCAGCAGCTTACGGCCAGGGGGGACGAACACTGAAGCTTTCTTT.

The chain has TRBV4-1 and TRBJ2-1; D call uncertain. Germline V gives CDR1 MGHRA, CDR2 YSYEKL. V lost 2 bases, J lost 4 bases, and 12 bases lay in between. CDR3 size: 15 residues. The CDR3 DNA is TGCGCCAGCAGCCAAACGGCAGTCCTTTACAATGAGCAGTTCTTC. This translates into CASSQTAVLYNEQFF.

The gene calls are TRBV6-2 or TRBV6-3 and TRBJ2-7; D not certain. The V end lost 4 bases, the J end lost 4 bases, and 5 bases lay between the germline ends. Germline CDR1 and CDR2: MNHEY and SVGEGT. The CDR3 length is 11 residues. CDR3 in amino acids: CASSSPYEQYF. The CDR3 DNA is TGTGCCAGCAGTTCCCCGTACGAGCAGTACTTC.

The rearrangement joins TRBV27 to TRBJ2-1; 8 bases match TRBD1. CDR1 and CDR2 from the germline V gene are MNHEY and SMNVEV (reference sequence). V was pared by 2 bases and J by 14 bases, with 14 bases of the junction left unmatched. This CDR3 is 15 amino acids long. DNA for the CDR3: TGTGCCAGCAGTTTACCGGGACAGGTTCGTCACGGGGAGTTCTTC. Translated: CASSLPGQVRHGEFF.

The chain employs TRBV15 and TRBJ2-3, with D perhaps matching TRBD2 (6 bases). Trimming stripped 0 bases from V and 3 bases from J, with 10 bases between. The CDR3 runs 15 residues. The V gene's germline CDR1 is LNHNV and CDR2 YYDKDF (reference sequence). This chain's CDR3 is CATSRDGAGTDTQYF. CDR3 in DNA: TGTGCCACCAGCAGAGATGGTGCGGGAACAGATACGCAGTATTTT.

The rearrangement links TRBV6-2 or TRBV6-3 to TRBJ2-7, with 12 bases lining up with TRBD2. This CDR3 contains 17 residues. V lost 4 bases and J lost 2; bases outside the gene matches: 9. Germline V lookup: CDR1 MNHEY, CDR2 SVGEGT. CDR3 region: CASSFERLAGATYEQYF. The DNA for the CDR3 is TGTGCCAGCAGTTTTGAGCGACTAGCGGGGGCCACCTACGAGCAGTACTTC.

V and J are TRBV19 and TRBJ1-1; tentatively, D is TRBD1 (6 bases). Germline lookup yields CDR1 LNHDA and CDR2 SQIVND (reference sequence). Trimming stripped 7 bases from V and 1 base from J, with 28 bases between. This CDR3 is 19 amino acids long. The CDR3 region is CASTRNSGHNLMGNTEAFF. The CDR3 DNA is TGTGCCAGTACTCGGAACTCGGGACATAACCTCATGGGGAACACTGAAGCTTTCTTT.

J is TRBJ2-1 and V is TRBV5-6; 9 bases fit TRBD2. CDR1 is SGHDT and CDR2 is YYEEEE in the germline V gene. The J segment lost 10 bases and the V segment lost 4 bases, leaving 15 bases of the junction unmatched. The CDR3 is 16 residues long. As DNA, the CDR3 is TGTGCCAGCAGCCCTGCGGGCGGGGGGGCTATAACGGAGCAGTTCTTC. Protein product: CASSPAGGGAITEQFF.

This clone was found once. This rearrangement joins TRBV7-9 to TRBJ2-7; D is possibly TRBD1 (6 bases). Germline V gene data show CDR1 as SEHNR and CDR2 as FQNEAQ (reference sequence). Trimming removed 5 bases from V and 7 bases from J, with 9 bases in between. The CDR3 sequence is 11 residues long. The CDR3 protein is CASSQDREQYF. For the CDR3, the DNA is TGTGCCAGCAGCCAAGACAGGGAGCAGTACTTC.

The V call is TRBV7-3, the J call TRBJ1-2, with 8 bases identical to TRBD1. The germline V gene encodes CDR1 SGHTA and CDR2 FQGTGA. CDR3 length equals 14 residues. V shed 2 bases and J 7 bases; nucleotides not matched to a gene: 6. CDR3 loop: CASSLAGQVGGYTF. The CDR3 nucleotides are TGTGCCAGCAGCTTAGCGGGACAGGTCGGTGGCTACACCTTC. The complete variable domain, with remaining parts taken from reference TRBV7-3 and TRBJ1-2, reads GAGVSQTPSNKVTEKGKYVELRCDPISGHTALYWYRQSLGQGPEFLIYFQGTGAADDSGLPNDRFFAVRPEGSVSTLKIQRTERGDSAVYLCASSLAGQVGGYTFGSGTRLTVV.

This sequence joins TRBV7-9 and TRBJ1-1; no clear D. The germline V and J ends were trimmed by 5 bases and 4 bases, with 11 bases remaining between them. Germline CDR1 reads SEHNR; CDR2 reads FQNEAQ (reference sequence). The CDR3 has 13 residues. CDR3 nucleotide sequence: TGTGCCAGCAGCCTATCGCAGGTCACTGAAGCTTTCTTT. Protein sequence: CASSLSQVTEAFF.

This clone was seen more than once but under ten times. This rearrangement joins TRBV7-2 to TRBJ1-1; the match to TRBD1 covers 7 bases. The CDR3 spans 13 residues. The trim removed 5 bases at V and 10 bases at J, leaving 10 bases unmatched. CDR1 SGHTA and CDR2 FQGNSA come from the germline V gene. CDR3 in amino acids: CASSVFGTEVAFF. Here the CDR3 DNA reads TGTGCCAGCAGCGTATTTGGGACAGAAGTAGCTTTCTTT. The variable domain in full, completed from reference TRBV7-2 and TRBJ1-1, reads GAGVSQSPSNKVTEKGKDVELRCDPISGHTALYWYRQSLGQGLEFLIYFQGNSAPDKSGLPSDRFSAERTGGSVSTLTIQRTQQEDSAVYLCASSVFGTEVAFFGQGTRLTVV.

This clone was found once. V usage is TRBV15 and J usage is TRBJ1-1; D ambiguous. V was clipped by 5 bases and J by 1 base, with 11 bases between them. This CDR3 region has 14 residues. CDR1 LNHNV and CDR2 YYDKDF come from the germline V gene (reference sequence). CDR3 protein: CATSSPDRNTEAFF. As DNA, the CDR3 is TGTGCCACCAGCTCCCCTGATCGGAACACTGAAGCTTTCTTT. Based on the CDR3 plus reference TRBV15 and TRBJ1-1, the full variable domain is DAMVIQNPRYQVTQFGKPVTLSCSQTLNHNVMYWYQQKSSQAPKLLFHYYDKDFNNEADTPDNFQSRRPNTSFCFLDIRSPGLGDTAMYLCATSSPDRNTEAFFGQGTRLTVV.

This rearrangement joins TRBV7-8 to TRBJ1-4, with TRBD1 identical over 9 bases. The J segment lost 6 bases and the V segment lost 5 bases, leaving 4 bases of the junction unmatched. The CDR3 extends over 14 amino acids. Per germline, CDR1 SGHVS and CDR2 FQNEAQ. CDR3 nucleotides: TGTGCCAGCAGCATCCGGGACAGGGATGAAAAACTGTTTTTT. Residues: CASSIRDRDEKLFF.

The V gene is TRBV5-1, the J gene TRBJ2-6; D call uncertain. This CDR3 is 14 amino acids long. V gave up 3 bases and J gave up 0 bases, with 4 bases separating them. The germline gives CDR1 SGHRS, CDR2 YFSETQ. CDR3 nucleotides: TGCGCCAGCAGCTCGAGCTCTGGGGCCAACGTCCTGACTTTC. It translates to CASSSSSGANVLTF.

V gene TRBV30 combines with J gene TRBJ1-3; D is unclear. V dropped 3 bases and J dropped 0 bases, with 9 bases sitting between them. The CDR3 spans 14 residues. The germline gives CDR1 GTSNPN, CDR2 SVGIG (reference sequence). As DNA, the CDR3 is TGTGCCTGGAGGTTCCGCTACTCTGGAAACACCATATATTTT. Amino acids: CAWRFRYSGNTIYF.

The rearrangement uses TRBV9 and TRBJ1-1; D might be TRBD1 (6 bases). V gave up 4 bases and J gave up 1 base, with 8 bases separating them. This CDR3 is built from 13 residues. Germline values: CDR1 SGDLS, CDR2 YYNGEE. The DNA of the CDR3 is TGTGCCAGCAGCTTGACAGGGAACACTGAAGCTTTCTTT. This encodes CASSLTGNTEAFF.

The chain carries TRBV11-2 and TRBJ2-1, with TRBD2 as a possible D gene (6 bases). Germline V gene lookup returns CDR1 SGHAT and CDR2 FQNNGV. V gave up 3 bases and J gave up 10 bases, with 25 bases separating them. The CDR3 sequence is 17 residues long. Here the CDR3 reads CASSFPGGINGQWEQFF. The CDR3 bases are TGTGCCAGCAGCTTCCCTGGGGGGATTAATGGGCAATGGGAGCAGTTCTTC.

This sequence joins TRBV27 and TRBJ2-3; D uncertain. CDR1 and CDR2 (germline): MNHEY, SMNVEV (reference sequence). The CDR3 loop spans 15 amino acids. Trimming left V 0 bases short and J 6 bases short, with 13 bases between. Here the CDR3 reads CASSLSVFGTDTQYF. The DNA of the CDR3 is TGTGCCAGCAGTTTATCGGTCTTTGGAACGGATACGCAGTATTTT.

The chain employs TRBV4-3 and TRBJ1-4; D remains unclear. Germline loops: CDR1 LGHNA, CDR2 YSLEER. V lost 1 base and J 1 base, leaving 7 bases between the germline ends. This CDR3 has 15 amino acids. DNA of the CDR3: TGCGCCAGCAGCCAAGGGGGAATAACTAATGAAAAACTGTTTTTT. This sequence encodes CASSQGGITNEKLFF.